The 17 T cell receptor beta chains presented below share a single source sample, sequenced in a study of T cells in Graves' hyperthyroidism and ophthalmopathy (dated by TCRdb to between 2018 and 2021). Library preparation employed multiplex PCR. Sequencing used an Illumina HiSeq 2000. The TCR beta CDR3 regions were amplified from the RNA transcripts. The TCR CDR3 was subjected to a first round of RT-PCR using the HTBI primer set and the Qiagen OneStep RT-PCR kit. TCRdb itself trimmed the public reads at Q25 with fastp, ran MiXCR and retained productive beta chains. Each entry is one CDR3 protein sequence, shown with its most common DNA and genes. The sample data list some 510,000 distinct CDR3 sequences, and 46% of these were observed just once. About 7.8% of the sample is in the top ten clones. What was sequenced was peripheral blood or thyroid tissue (not recorded which). These receptors all come from a young woman with Graves' hyperthyroidism. Donor details come from another sample of the same person, matched by shared clones.

This clonotype has ten or more counts. The chain combines TRBV20-1 with TRBJ1-4; 7 bases align to TRBD1. CDR1 and CDR2 from the germline V gene are DFQATT and SNEGSKA (reference sequence). J lost 8 bases, V lost 3 bases, and 9 bases had no gene match. The CDR3 covers 14 residues. The CDR3 sequence is CSASLNRGGEKLFF. DNA of the CDR3: TGCAGTGCTAGCCTCAACAGGGGCGGGGAAAAACTGTTTTTT.

The genes are TRBV7-9 and TRBJ1-1; D gene ambiguous. This CDR3 has 13 residues. CDR1 and CDR2 from the germline V gene are SEHNR and FQNEAQ (reference sequence). Trimming shortened V by 5 bases and J by 2 bases, and 9 bases separated the two germline ends. As DNA, the CDR3 is TGTGCCAGCAGCGCCGTCACCAACACTGAAGCTTTCTTT. Translated, it gives CASSAVTNTEAFF.

There are many counts of this clonotype. V gene TRBV29-1 combines with J gene TRBJ1-1; D possibly corresponds to TRBD1 (6 bases). Germline CDR1 reads SQVTM; CDR2 reads ANQGSEA. V was cut by 1 base and J by 0 bases, with 9 bases left in between. The CDR3 is 14 residues long. CDR3 in DNA: TGCAGCGTTGAAGCTGGGACAATGAACACTGAAGCTTTCTTT. It encodes CSVEAGTMNTEAFF. The full variable domain, completed using reference TRBV29-1 and TRBJ1-1, is SAVISQKPSRDICQRGTSLTIQCQVDSQVTMMFWYRQQPGQSLTLIATANQGSEATYESGFVIDKFPISRPNLTFSTLTVSNMSPEDSSIYLCSVEAGTMNTEAFFGQGTRLTVV.

Only a few counts were recorded for this clonotype. The chain carries TRBV24-1 and TRBJ2-5; perhaps TRBD2 as D (6 bases). V lost 5 bases and J 7 bases, leaving 16 bases between the germline ends. The CDR3 is made up of 14 amino acids. Germline CDR1 and CDR2: KGHDR and SFDVKD. The CDR3 DNA reads TGTGCCACCAGTGGCCGGGAGCACAGAGGGACCCAGTACTTC. As protein: CATSGREHRGTQYF.

This clonotype was seen ten or more times. The rearrangement joins TRBV10-3 to TRBJ2-7, with D possibly matching TRBD2 (5 bases). The CDR3 has 13 residues. V was pared by 7 bases and J by 0 bases, with 10 bases between. The germline CDR1 and CDR2 sequences are ENHRY and SYGVKD. This chain's CDR3 is CAIKAAVSYEQYF. In DNA form, the CDR3 reads TGTGCCATCAAAGCGGCCGTCTCCTACGAGCAGTACTTC.

The chain employs TRBV7-9 and TRBJ2-5; 7 nucleotides agree with TRBD2. The CDR3 consists of 16 residues. With V trimmed by 5 bases and J by 5 bases, 14 bases remained unmatched. Looked up from germline, CDR1 is SEHNR and CDR2 is FQNEAQ (reference sequence). CDR3 sequence reads: CASSHAASGLQETQYF. The CDR3 DNA reads as TGTGCCAGCAGCCATGCGGCTAGCGGCCTTCAGGAGACCCAGTACTTC.

There are a few counts of this clonotype. This chain links TRBV29-1 with TRBJ1-1; TRBD1 might be the D (6 bases). The CDR3 length is 13 residues. Germline CDR1 reads SQVTM; CDR2 reads ANQGSEA. The germline V and J ends were trimmed by 8 bases and 5 bases, with 18 bases remaining between them. CDR3 amino acids: CSIGRQGRTEAFF. The CDR3 DNA follows: TGCAGCATTGGAAGGCAGGGGAGAACTGAAGCTTTCTTT.

This clonotype was counted at least ten times. The junction and the germline gene differ at one end; a read error may be behind it. The V call is TRBV10-3, the J call TRBJ1-1, with no clear D. Germline V gene lookup returns CDR1 ENHRY and CDR2 SYGVKD. CDR3 length equals 13 residues. CDR3 residues: CASSEYGNTEAFF. DNA of the CDR3: TGTGCCAGCAGTGAATACGGAAACACTGAAGCTTTCTTT.

The table lists this clonotype with a few counts. Sequence at one end of the junction differs from germline and may be a read error. The J gene is TRBJ1-2, the V gene TRBV7-3, with D perhaps matching TRBD1 (5 bases). Germline assignment: CDR1 SGHTA and CDR2 FQGTGA. This CDR3 comprises 16 residues. This CDR3 is CASSQGAGRANYGYTF. DNA for the CDR3: TGCGCCAGCAGCCAAGGAGCAGGGCGGGCTAACTATGGCTACACCTTC.

This chain joins TRBV10-3 and TRBJ1-2; 7 bases fit TRBD1. V lost 3 bases and J lost 8; bases outside the gene matches: 12. The CDR3 spans 15 residues. Germline-derived CDR1 and CDR2 are ENHRY and SYGVKD. The CDR3 DNA follows: TGTGCCATCAGTGAACCCGACAGGGCCGCCAAAGGCTACACCTTC. Amino acid sequence: CAISEPDRAAKGYTF.

The table lists this clonotype with a few counts. CDR3 DNA sequence: TGCGCCAGCAGCTTAGGGGGTCAACTTGAAGCTTTCTTT. Amino acids: CASSLGGQLEAFF. The rearrangement uses TRBV5-1 and TRBJ1-1, with D possibly being TRBD1 (6 bases). The CDR3 runs to 13 residues. Trimming left V 2 bases short and J 7 bases short, with 12 bases between. The germline V gene has CDR1 SGHRS and CDR2 YFSETQ.

The chain couples TRBV9 to TRBJ1-3, with D perhaps TRBD1 (5 bases). The CDR3 sequence is 14 residues long. The V end lost 0 bases, the J end lost 6 bases, and 10 bases lay between the germline ends. Germline V gene sequence: CDR1 SGDLS, CDR2 YYNGEE. The CDR3 DNA follows: TGTGCCAGCAGCGTAGGTCAAGGGGCAAACACCATATATTTT. This gives the protein CASSVGQGANTIYF.

As regards this clonotype: It may be a read error: a sequence one base away is much more abundant. The chain carries TRBV10-3 and TRBJ2-5; 10 bases map to TRBD2. The CDR3 covers 16 residues. V lost 2 bases and J lost 4; bases outside the gene matches: 7. Germline CDR1 and CDR2: ENHRY and SYGVKD. The CDR3 spells CAISETVLAGAETQYF. CDR3 in DNA: TGTGCCATCAGTGAGACAGTCCTAGCGGGAGCAGAGACCCAGTACTTC.

This clonotype was counted between two and nine times. The chain combines TRBV6-1 with TRBJ1-2; D remains ambiguous. The CDR3 length is 13 residues. CDR1 MNHNS and CDR2 SASEGT come from the germline V gene. Trimming stripped 5 bases from V and 2 bases from J, with 9 bases between. The CDR3 reads CASSITGNYGYTF. The CDR3 coding sequence is TGTGCCAGCAGTATCACGGGGAACTATGGCTACACCTTC.

Details on this clonotype: This sequence may be a read error, since a much larger clone differs from it by one base. No DNA is shown, since the ends of the CDR3 on it are uncertain; the CDR3 is the one TCRdb lists. CDR3 in amino acids: CSVATGNEQCF. J is TRBJ2-5 and V is TRBV29-1; the table's D gene call, TRBD1, was not cross checked with the DNA. Both ends counted, the CDR3 spans 11 residues. The germline V gene has CDR1 SQVTM and CDR2 ANQGSEA.

V gene TRBV13 combines with J gene TRBJ2-6; no clear D. Trimming took off 6 bases at V and 0 bases at J, with 9 bases between the two ends. CDR1 and CDR2 (germline): PRHDT, FYEKMQ (reference sequence). CDR3 length: 15 residues. CDR3 amino acids: CASSIGSSGANVLTF. The CDR3 region has the DNA TGTGCCAGCAGTATAGGCAGCTCTGGGGCCAACGTCCTGACTTTC. Variable domain in full (rest from reference TRBV13 and TRBJ2-6): AAGVIQSPRHLIKEKRETATLKCYPIPRHDTVYWYQQGPGQDPQFLISFYEKMQSDKGSIPDRFSAQQFSDYHSELNMSSLELGDSALYFCASSIGSSGANVLTFGAGSRLTVL.

This clonotype has more than one count but fewer than ten. V gene TRBV2 combines with J gene TRBJ1-2; weak D call: TRBD1 (6 bases). This CDR3 has 14 residues. Germline CDR1 is SNHLY and CDR2 is FYNNEI. Trimming stripped 6 bases from V and 4 bases from J, with 15 bases between. The chain's CDR3 is CASRRQESGYGYTF. In DNA, the CDR3 is TGTGCCAGCAGAAGACAGGAGTCGGGCTATGGCTACACCTTC.